The 12 T cell receptor beta chains below all came from one sample that was sequenced in a study of lymphopenia after photon versus proton radiotherapy. Using immunoSEQ multiplex PCR, the repertoire was profiled, and TCRdb retains in-frame clones only, with some absent. The repertoire consists of about 160,000 clones, with roughly nine tenths occurring once and the leading ten covering roughly 4.7%. Sequencing used peripheral blood, obtained from a patient treated with photon-based radiotherapy. These receptors were obtained from a man between 45 and 60 years old with gastric cancer.

This sequence joins TRBV2 and TRBJ1-4, with D unresolved. Germline V gene sequence: CDR1 SNHLY, CDR2 FYNNEI. V was cut by 6 bases and J by 1 base, with 6 bases left in between. This CDR3 is 13 amino acids long. This CDR3 is CASRPETNEKLFF. The CDR3, as DNA: TGTGCCAGCAGGCCCGAAACTAATGAAAAACTGTTTTTT.

The V gene is TRBV9, the J gene TRBJ2-1; 11 positions agree with TRBD2. This CDR3 region has 18 residues. The germline V gene encodes CDR1 SGDLS and CDR2 YYNGEE. J was trimmed by 2 bases and V by 3 bases; bases with no gene match: 10. This CDR3 is CASSANLLTSGTYNEQFF. The DNA of the CDR3 is TGTGCCAGCAGCGCCAATCTCCTGACTAGCGGGACCTACAATGAGCAGTTCTTC.

On this clone itself: Within the sample, other DNA sequences also encode this same CDR3. The rearrangement uses TRBV5-1 and TRBJ2-1, with 11 bases that match TRBD2. The CDR3 consists of 14 residues. Germline V gene sequence: CDR1 SGHRS, CDR2 YFSETQ. After removal of 3 bases from V and 5 bases from J, the junction contained 1 base not matched to a gene. DNA of the CDR3: TGCGCCAGCAGCTCGGGACTAGCGGACAATGAGCAGTTCTTC. Translating gives CASSSGLADNEQFF.

The J gene is TRBJ2-2, the V gene TRBV5-1, with 13 bases matching TRBD2. The CDR3 runs to 19 residues. CDR1 and CDR2 from the germline V gene are SGHRS and YFSETQ. The trim removed 4 bases at V and 6 bases at J, leaving 15 bases unmatched. Written as DNA, the CDR3 is TGCGCCAGCAGCCCAGCCGTATTGACTAGCGGGAGGCCGGCCGGGGAGCTGTTTTTT. As protein: CASSPAVLTSGRPAGELFF.

The chain employs TRBV9 and TRBJ2-1, with D tentatively TRBD2 (5 bases). The CDR3 length is 16 residues. V dropped 0 bases and J dropped 4 bases, with 14 bases sitting between them. Germline CDR1 and CDR2: SGDLS and YYNGEE. CDR3 in amino acids: CASSVDGGGGYNEQFF. DNA of the CDR3: TGTGCCAGCAGCGTAGATGGCGGAGGCGGGTACAATGAGCAGTTCTTC. Filled out from reference TRBV9 and TRBJ2-1, the complete variable domain reads DSGVTQTPKHLITATGQRVTLRCSPRSGDLSVYWYQQSLDQGLQFLIQYYNGEERAKGNILERFSAQQFPDLHSELNLSSLELGDSALYFCASSVDGGGGYNEQFFGPGTRLTVL.

J is TRBJ2-1 and V is TRBV9; D uncertain. Germline lookup yields CDR1 SGDLS and CDR2 YYNGEE. The CDR3 runs 14 residues. Between the trimmed V and J ends, which lost 6 bases and 0 bases, there was a span of 10 bases. The CDR3 sequence: CASTGSSSYNEQFF. CDR3 nucleotides: TGTGCCAGCACAGGATCAAGCTCCTACAATGAGCAGTTCTTC.

The rearrangement uses TRBV5-1 and TRBJ2-7; D remains ambiguous. The length of the CDR3 is 13 residues. Germline-derived CDR1 and CDR2 are SGHRS and YFSETQ. V lost 4 bases to trimming and J lost 3 bases, with 11 bases between them. The CDR3 coding sequence is TGCGCCAGCAGCCCCTATCTCAGCTACGAGCAGTACTTC. It is translated as CASSPYLSYEQYF.

The rearrangement links TRBV5-8 to TRBJ2-7; 8 nucleotides line up with TRBD2. The CDR3 loop spans 13 amino acids. The J segment lost 4 bases and the V segment lost 4 bases, leaving 4 bases of the junction unmatched. The germline gives CDR1 SGHTS, CDR2 YDEGEE. CDR3 DNA: TGTGCCAGCAGCCGGGGACTAGAGTACGAGCAGTACTTC. Translation gives CASSRGLEYEQYF.

The chain employs TRBV5-4 and TRBJ1-2; 7 nucleotides align to TRBD1. Germline lookup yields CDR1 SGHNT and CDR2 YYREEE (reference sequence). The CDR3 has 13 residues. Trimming cost V 9 bases and J 0 bases; bases outside gene matches: 5. DNA of the CDR3: TGTGCCACCAAACAGGGGTCTAACTATGGCTACACCTTC. It specifies CATKQGSNYGYTF.

The count of this clone is one. The J gene is TRBJ1-5, the V gene TRBV28; no clear D. V lost 4 bases to trimming and J lost 0 bases, with 10 bases between them. Germline-derived CDR1 and CDR2 are MDHEN and SYDVKM. The CDR3 covers 15 residues. The CDR3 loop is CASSSRPHSNQPQHF. CDR3 DNA sequence: TGTGCCAGCAGTTCCAGACCCCATAGCAATCAGCCCCAGCATTTT. Supplemented by reference TRBV28 and TRBJ1-5, the full variable domain reads DVKVTQSSRYLVKRTGEKVFLECVQDMDHENMFWYRQDPGLGLRLIYFSYDVKMKEKGDIPEGYSVSREKKERFSLILESASTNQTSMYLCASSSRPHSNQPQHFGDGTRLSIL.

V gene TRBV19 combines with J gene TRBJ2-7; D is perhaps TRBD2 (6 bases). Germline lookup yields CDR1 LNHDA and CDR2 SQIVND (reference sequence). Trimming removed 4 bases from V and 2 bases from J, with 12 bases in between. CDR3 length: 14 amino acids. In DNA form, the CDR3 reads TGTGCCAGTAGTAAAGTGGGGGGAACCTACGAGCAGTACTTC. Its translation: CASSKVGGTYEQYF.

This clone came up once. As DNA, the CDR3 is TGTGCCAGCAGTGAATCGGGATCTCTATACGAGCAGTACTTC. As protein: CASSESGSLYEQYF. This chain uses TRBV25-1 with TRBJ2-7; D perhaps matches TRBD2 (5 bases). The germline gives CDR1 MGHDK, CDR2 SYGVNS. The CDR3 has 14 amino acids. The V and J ends lost 1 base and 4 bases respectively, with 11 bases between them.